This passage covers 12 T cell receptor beta chains from one sample sequenced in a study of blood T cell repertoires in COVID-19. Assay used: immunoSEQ multiplex PCR; TCRdb lists only in-frame clones, some missing. Of some 130,000 clones detected, about 89% appear once; the ten largest clones hold less than 5.5%. Sequencing input: peripheral blood. These TCRs come from a man aged 60 to 75 with COVID-19, enrolled during active disease.

The rearrangement joins TRBV5-1 to TRBJ1-1, with D unresolved. CDR1 is SGHRS and CDR2 is YFSETQ in the germline V gene. Deletions cut 1 base from V and 3 bases from J, with 10 bases between. CDR3 length equals 14 residues. CDR3 loop: CASSLWRVDTEAFF. In DNA form, the CDR3 reads TGCGCCAGCAGCTTGTGGAGAGTGGACACTGAAGCTTTCTTT.

This clone showed up just once. This chain links TRBV11-2 with TRBJ2-1, with 7 bases lining up with TRBD1. The CDR3 runs to 17 residues. In germline, CDR1 is SGHAT, CDR2 FQNNGV. The V segment lost 5 bases and the J segment 9 bases; nucleotides outside the gene matches: 19. CDR3 nucleotide sequence: TGTGCCAGCAGCCTCAGGTACAGGGGAGAGGGGCAATTTGAGCAGTTCTTC. It translates to CASSLRYRGEGQFEQFF.

This clone occurred once. The chain combines TRBV19 with TRBJ1-2; no definite D call. Germline V gene lookup returns CDR1 LNHDA and CDR2 SQIVND (reference sequence). The V end was cut by 5 bases, the J end by 6 bases, with 16 bases between. The CDR3 consists of 14 residues. Here the CDR3 reads CASSPWVQEDGYTF. The CDR3 DNA reads as TGTGCCAGTAGTCCGTGGGTTCAAGAGGATGGCTACACCTTC. The variable domain in full, completed from reference TRBV19 and TRBJ1-2, reads DGGITQSPKYLFRKEGQNVTLSCEQNLNHDAMYWYRQDPGQGLRLIYYSQIVNDFQKGDIAEGYSVSREKKESFPLTVTSAQKNPTAFYLCASSPWVQEDGYTFGSGTRLTVV.

The chain combines TRBV11-2 with TRBJ2-3; weak D call: TRBD2 (6 bases). Germline V CDR1 and CDR2: SGHAT, FQNNGV. V was clipped by 3 bases and J by 1 base, with 8 bases between them. This CDR3 has 14 amino acids. CDR3 protein: CASSFSGGTDTQYF. CDR3 DNA: TGTGCCAGCAGCTTTAGCGGAGGCACAGATACGCAGTATTTT.

The genes are TRBV9 and TRBJ2-7; the D gene is possibly TRBD2 (7 bases). Trimming took 2 bases from V and 5 from J, leaving 17 bases between them. The germline V gene encodes CDR1 SGDLS and CDR2 YYNGEE. The CDR3 covers 15 residues. The CDR3 region has the DNA TGTGCCAGCAGCGTCGCGGGGGCGGGTTTGAACGAGCAGTACTTC. This codes for CASSVAGAGLNEQYF.

In its sample, this clone was seen once. This chain links TRBV30 with TRBJ1-1, with unresolved D. V dropped 4 bases and J dropped 2 bases, with 17 bases sitting between them. There are 15 residues in the CDR3. The germline V gene encodes CDR1 GTSNPN and CDR2 SVGIG (reference sequence). The CDR3 bases are TGTGCCTGGACAAAAGGTGGACTTGCAAACACTGAAGCTTTCTTT. This codes for CAWTKGGLANTEAFF.

This clone has only one observation. The V gene is TRBV5-4, the J gene TRBJ2-7, with D tentatively TRBD2 (5 bases). Germline CDR1 is SGHNT and CDR2 is YYREEE (reference sequence). V was clipped by 4 bases and J by 0 bases, with 11 bases between them. The CDR3 covers 14 residues. In DNA form, the CDR3 reads TGTGCCAGCAGCCCGGACTCAAGCTCCTACGAGCAGTACTTC. Translating it yields CASSPDSSSYEQYF.

This clone was seen a single time. This same CDR3 is encoded by further DNA sequences in the sample. The V gene is TRBV19, the J gene TRBJ1-1; TRBD1 is a possible D gene (6 bases). CDR1 LNHDA and CDR2 SQIVND come from the germline V gene (reference sequence). V lost 3 bases and J 4 bases, leaving 9 bases between the germline ends. The CDR3 spans 13 residues. The CDR3 DNA reads as TGTGCCAGTAGTATTCAGGGGCGCACTGAAGCTTTCTTT. Its protein product is CASSIQGRTEAFF.

The chain recombines TRBV7-2 with TRBJ1-4; 8 positions agree with TRBD1. V lost 5 bases to trimming and J lost 7 bases; unmatched junction nucleotides: 9. CDR1 is SGHTA, CDR2 FQGNSA, per germline. CDR3 length equals 15 residues. The CDR3 is CASSHPGTGLEKLFF. The CDR3 coding sequence is TGTGCCAGCAGCCACCCCGGGACAGGACTTGAAAAACTGTTTTTT.

This clone was seen only a few times. The chain links TRBV6-5 to TRBJ1-2; 7 bases line up with TRBD1. Germline values: CDR1 MNHEY, CDR2 SVGAGI. The ends lost 7 bases at V and 0 bases at J; junction bases unmatched: 8. The CDR3 runs to 15 residues. Here the CDR3 DNA reads TGTGCCAGCAAGTGGACGACAGGGACTAACTATGGCTACACCTTC. Amino acids: CASKWTTGTNYGYTF.

This chain joins TRBV9 and TRBJ1-2, with 8 bases identical to TRBD1. V was pared by 3 bases and J by 7 bases, with 5 bases of the junction left unmatched. Germline V gene sequence: CDR1 SGDLS, CDR2 YYNGEE. This CDR3 comprises 13 residues. The CDR3 nucleotides are TGTGCCAGCAGCGGAAGACAGGGGAGTGGCTACACCTTC. This codes for CASSGRQGSGYTF.

The genes are TRBV3-1 (or the pseudogene TRBV3-2) and TRBJ1-4; the D gene is possibly TRBD1 (6 bases). CDR3 length: 20 amino acids. CDR1 and CDR2 from the germline V gene are LGHDT and YNNKEL (reference sequence). The V end was cut by 2 bases, the J end by 0 bases, with 22 bases between. The CDR3 coding sequence is TGTGCCAGCAGCCAACTCCTCCGGGGGGCAGAGGAGGCAACTAATGAAAAACTGTTTTTT. This translates into CASSQLLRGAEEATNEKLFF.